This record looks at one T cell receptor beta chain sequence and its context. What antigen it recognizes has not been identified. No qualities accompany the bases; no much larger clone lies one base away. The sample belongs to a study of CD8+ T cells in alopecia areata listed by TCRdb under 2018. Regarding the study in general: The treated patients, all with moderate-to-severe alopecia areata, were enrolled in an open-label pilot trial of oral tofacitinib given at 5 to 10 mg twice daily. Patients stayed on tofacitinib for 6 to 18 months and then had 6 months of follow-up off drug so that delayed response and recurrence could be assessed. In treated patients, disease severity was measured using the SALT score, which gives the percentage of scalp surface area affected. The study used high-throughput TCRbeta sequencing to examine T cell clonal expansion in alopecia areata, in both the C3H/HeJ mouse model and human patients. Scalp tissue and sorted CD4+ and CD8+ peripheral blood T cells from patchy and totalis/universalis alopecia areata patients and from healthy controls were covered by human TCRbeta sequencing. Tofacitinib-treated patients had biopsies at baseline and at 4 and 24 weeks of treatment, with a later scalp biopsy in several patients. Scalp clonality was compared among normal scalp (n=4), patchy alopecia areata scalp (n=8), and alopecia totalis/universalis scalp (n=8). RNA was obtained with the PAXgene miRNA kit for fixed scalp, the miRNeasy kit for PBMCs, and the RNeasy kit for mouse skin. immunoSEQ multiplex PCR using 35 Vbeta forward primers and 13 Jbeta reverse primers was used to amplify TCRbeta CDR3 regions.

The library was built by means of the immunoSEQ multiplex PCR assay. To provide template for TCR sequencing, every sample had RNA extracted and reverse transcribed into cDNA. First-strand cDNA was synthesized with SuperScript III using a 2:1 mix of oligo-dT and random hexamers. A synthetic immune receptor repertoire was used to measure amplification bias, and any remaining bias was corrected computationally. From the authors' description of their analysis: Raw reads were preprocessed for error removal, and CDR3 was defined according to IMGT conventions as running from the conserved cysteine to phenylalanine. Clonality was computed as 1 minus the Shannon entropy, with the entropy normalized by log2 of the number of productive unique TCRs. Whether scalp clones were CD4 or CD8 was inferred by matching scalp TCRbeta sequences against CD4 and CD8 repertoires sorted from blood. TCRdb holds this immuneACCESS table with in-frame rearrangements only. Some clones are missing; in checked studies, unresolved V genes explain under half, and the rest has no known cause. V and J calls plus clone size are reproduced from that table; the DNA served to infer D and trimming. The sample has under 350,000 clones on record, more than 45% of them singletons. The top ten clones comprise more than 1.5% of the sample.

In light of the paper, this sample's time point label describes: around 26 weeks on oral tofacitinib. The treatment or condition label on this specimen signifies: oral pan-JAK inhibitor, 5-10 mg twice daily. Lesional scalp punch biopsies and peripheral blood were obtained from alopecia areata patients. PBMCs were separated by density centrifugation and stained for CD3, CD4 and CD8, after which CD4+ and CD8+ T cells were sorted on a FACSAria. Looking up the germline V gene (reference sequence) yields CDR1 SGHNT and CDR2 YYREEE. The CDR3 starts with the cysteine, ends with the phenylalanine, and has 15 residues. Only the CDR3 DNA stays, 45 bases, in frame from base 1. V sheds 3 bases and J sheds 2 bases, leaving 14 bases between their ends. Here is what the overall study found, with its caveats: Shared TCR sequences between patients were less evident than in mice, which may be partly attributable to HLA diversity in the patient population. Resident alphabeta T cells in normal human skin are also sequenced, complicating scalp TCR repertoire analysis, unlike mouse skin dominated by gammadelta T cells. Compared with normal scalp, lesional scalp had higher clonality and more expanded CD8+ clones, particularly in alopecia totalis/universalis, a pattern that suggests antigenic drive. Scalp clonality and the number of expanded CD8+ clones among the top 100 scalp clones were significantly decreased by tofacitinib. Many expanded lesional clones persisted in scalp and blood during tofacitinib treatment, which may partly explain relapse after stopping treatment. Because the treated cohort was small and had only one nonresponder, larger studies are needed to examine links between baseline CD8+ expansion and response.

Recombination joined TRBV5-4 with TRBJ1-2; the best D guess is TRBD1, with 5 bases matching. The starting material was CD4+ T cells sorted from blood, obtained at week 24, from a patient treated with tofacitinib. This TCR derives from a human donor with alopecia areata. The nucleotides are TGTGCCAGCAGCTCGGTGGGGGGGAGAAACTATGGCTACACCTTC. The resulting protein is CASSSVGGRNYGYTF.